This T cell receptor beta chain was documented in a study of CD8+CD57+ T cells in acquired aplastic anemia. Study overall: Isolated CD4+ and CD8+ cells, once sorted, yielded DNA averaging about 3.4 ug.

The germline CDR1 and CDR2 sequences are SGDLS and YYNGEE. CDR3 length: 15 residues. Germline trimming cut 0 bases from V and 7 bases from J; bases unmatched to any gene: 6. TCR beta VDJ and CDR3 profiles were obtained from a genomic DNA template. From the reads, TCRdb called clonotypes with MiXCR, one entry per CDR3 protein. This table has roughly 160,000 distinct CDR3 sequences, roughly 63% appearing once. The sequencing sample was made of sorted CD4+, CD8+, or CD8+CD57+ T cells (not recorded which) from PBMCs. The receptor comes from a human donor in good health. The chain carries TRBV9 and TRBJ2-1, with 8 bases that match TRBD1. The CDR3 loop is CASSVGQGAWNEQFF. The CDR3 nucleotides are TGTGCCAGCAGCGTAGGCCAGGGGGCGTGGAATGAGCAGTTCTTC.